The clone carrying this T cell receptor beta chain was detected a few times. V lost 3 bases and J lost 6, with 11 bases in between. The CDR3 sequence is 14 residues long. CDR1 LGHNA and CDR2 YNFKEQ come from the germline V gene. TCRdb re-called the 5' RACE reads through MiXCR, storing one row per CDR3 protein. The sample contains approximately 120,000 distinct CDR3 sequences, just under 15% of which appear only once. These data belong to a study of early T cells in non-severe SARS-CoV-2 infection. The V call is TRBV4-2, the J call TRBJ2-2; no reliable D call. The source of this sequence is an adult who was a healthcare worker with PCR-confirmed SARS-CoV-2 infection or an uninfected control (not recorded which). The sequencing sample was made of whole blood. CDR3 nucleotide sequence: TGTGCCAGCAGCCAGGGTGGGGTTCCCGGGGAGCTGTTTTTT. This encodes CASSQGGVPGELFF.